The 4 T cell receptor beta chains presented below share a single source sample, sequenced in a study of cytotoxic CD8 clonotypes in ibrutinib-treated CLL. The data were produced by immunoSEQ multiplex PCR, yet TCRdb's version contains in-frame clones alone and is incomplete. The sample contains roughly 250,000 clones, under 75% of which appear only once. Sequencing used PBMCs, obtained after 24 months of ibrutinib treatment. These receptors were taken from a human donor with chronic lymphocytic leukemia.

The rearrangement joins TRBV15 to TRBJ1-3, with D possibly TRBD1 on 5 matching bases. This CDR3 has 17 amino acids. The germline CDR1 and CDR2 sequences are LNHNV and YYDKDF (reference sequence). The V gene lost 3 bases and the J gene lost 0 bases, with 15 bases spanning the gap. The CDR3 bases are TGTGCCACCAGCAGTGGCCCGGGACCGTCCTCTGGAAACACCATATATTTT. Amino acids: CATSSGPGPSSGNTIYF.

This clone was counted a few times. The genes are TRBV7-9 and TRBJ1-1, with D possibly TRBD1 on 6 matching bases. The CDR3 contains 13 residues. Between the trimmed V and J ends, which lost 5 bases and 1 base, there was a span of 8 bases. CDR1 is SEHNR, CDR2 FQNEAQ, per germline (reference sequence). The CDR3 protein is CASSRGGNTEAFF. The CDR3 DNA is TGTGCCAGCAGCAGAGGGGGGAACACTGAAGCTTTCTTT. Variable domain in full (rest from reference TRBV7-9 and TRBJ1-1): DTGVSQNPRHKITKRGQNVTFRCDPISEHNRLYWYRQTLGQGPEFLTYFQNEAQLEKSRLLSDRFSAERPKGSFSTLEIQRTEQGDSAMYLCASSRGGNTEAFFGQGTRLTVV.

The V gene is TRBV11-2, the J gene TRBJ1-5; D is ambiguous. CDR1 is SGHAT, CDR2 FQNNGV, per germline. CDR3 length: 11 amino acids. V was clipped by 3 bases and J by 10 bases, with 7 bases between them. CDR3 bases: TGTGCCAGCAGCTTCAAGGGACCCCAGCATTTT. Translated, it gives CASSFKGPQHF.

The chain recombines TRBV18 with TRBJ2-7; 7 bases match TRBD1. The CDR3 length is 12 residues. CDR1 and CDR2 (germline): KGHSH, LQKENI. J was trimmed by 6 bases and V by 6 bases; bases with no gene match: 5. The CDR3: CASSSGTAEQYF. CDR3 coding DNA: TGTGCCAGCTCGTCAGGGACAGCCGAGCAGTACTTC.